What follows are 26 T cell receptor beta chains derived from one specimen sequenced in a study of T cells in Graves' hyperthyroidism and ophthalmopathy. RNA transcripts served as the template for amplifying TCR beta CDR3 regions. The study used the HTBI primer set for a first-round RT-PCR of the TCR CDR3. MiXCR, run by TCRdb on the multiplex PCR reads, gives a single entry per CDR3 protein. The top ten hold around 11% of the sample, which has hundreds of thousands of distinct CDR3 sequences, roughly a quarter seen once. Sequenced: blood. The source is a woman in her 30s with Graves' ophthalmopathy.

This clonotype was found many times. The J gene is TRBJ1-2, the V gene TRBV27; D may be TRBD1 (6 bases). CDR1 is MNHEY and CDR2 is SMNVEV in the germline V gene (reference sequence). Trimming pared 1 base from V and 0 bases from J, leaving 15 bases between. The CDR3 totals 17 residues. The CDR3: CASSLYGGPTSNYGYTF. CDR3 DNA: TGTGCCAGCAGTTTATACGGGGGGCCAACCTCTAACTATGGCTACACCTTC.

Worth noting for this clonotype: A much larger clone differs by one base, so this may be a read error. The rearrangement uses TRBV4-2 and TRBJ2-7, with D unclear. The CDR3 covers 12 residues. Germline CDR1 is LGHNA and CDR2 is YNFKEQ. The CDR3 DNA reads as TGTGCCGGCAGCCAAGATTCCCGCCTGCAGTACTTC. Translated, it gives CAGSQDSRLQYF.

This clonotype was counted at least ten times. This chain connects TRBV6-1 to TRBJ1-1; 11 bases are shared with TRBD1. This CDR3 is 14 amino acids long. The V segment lost 5 bases and the J segment 5 bases; nucleotides outside the gene matches: 4. Per the germline V gene, CDR1 is MNHNS and CDR2 is SASEGT. Here the CDR3 reads CASSTGTGGTEAFF. CDR3 DNA sequence: TGTGCCAGCAGTACCGGGACAGGGGGAACTGAAGCTTTCTTT.

This chain's CDR3 is CSVDGGGKAFF. DNA of the CDR3: TGCAGCGTTGATGGGGGGGGCAAAGCTTTCTTT. The chain joins TRBV29-1 to TRBJ1-1; TRBD1 is a possible D gene (6 bases). Trimming cost V 3 bases and J 9 bases, with 11 bases left between them. The CDR3 is 11 amino acids. CDR1 and CDR2 from the germline V gene are SQVTM and ANQGSEA. Combining the CDR3 with reference TRBV29-1 and TRBJ1-1 gives the whole variable domain SAVISQKPSRDICQRGTSLTIQCQVDSQVTMMFWYRQQPGQSLTLIATANQGSEATYESGFVIDKFPISRPNLTFSTLTVSNMSPEDSSIYLCSVDGGGKAFFGQGTRLTVV.

This clonotype appeared many times. The rearrangement joins TRBV10-3 to TRBJ1-3, with D unclear. This CDR3 is built from 14 residues. The V gene's germline CDR1 is ENHRY and CDR2 SYGVKD. Trimming removed 6 bases from V and 4 bases from J, with 13 bases in between. The CDR3 DNA reads TGTGCCATCAGCGCCCTGGGGTTAGGAAACACCATATATTTT. This sequence encodes CAISALGLGNTIYF.

This sequence joins TRBV6-2 or TRBV6-3 and TRBJ2-2; 8 bases match TRBD1. The CDR3 consists of 15 residues. Unmatched junction bases numbered 12, after V lost 10 bases and J lost 5 bases. Germline lookup yields CDR1 MNHEY and CDR2 SVGEGT. The CDR3 is CAISHQGARTGELFF. CDR3 DNA sequence: TGTGCCATCTCCCATCAGGGGGCGCGGACCGGGGAGCTGTTTTTT.

In its sample, this clonotype was seen a few times. The CDR3 region is CAAQGGSGGSSYEQYF. The CDR3 nucleotides read TGTGCAGCGCAGGGGGGGAGCGGGGGTAGCTCCTACGAGCAGTACTTC. V gene TRBV6-1 combines with J gene TRBJ2-7; tentative D call: TRBD2 (8 bases). The CDR3 is made up of 16 amino acids. Germline V gene lookup returns CDR1 MNHNS and CDR2 SASEGT.

This chain joins TRBV30 and TRBJ2-2; a weak D match, TRBD1 (5 bases). V dropped 2 bases and J dropped 7 bases, with 11 bases sitting between them. CDR3 length equals 13 residues. The V gene's germline CDR1 is GTSNPN and CDR2 SVGIG (reference sequence). CDR3 nucleotides: TGTGCCTGGAGTAAGGGGTTCGGCGGGGAGCTGTTTTTT. Translated, it gives CAWSKGFGGELFF.

In its sample, this clonotype was seen a few times. J is TRBJ2-5 and V is TRBV6-5; 10 nucleotides align to TRBD2. The V and J ends lost 4 bases and 3 bases, in that order; junction bases with no gene match: 11. Germline loops: CDR1 MNHEY, CDR2 SVGAGI. CDR3 size: 17 residues. The CDR3 sequence is CASSSNRPGLAKETQYF. The CDR3, as DNA: TGTGCCAGCAGTTCCAATCGACCGGGACTAGCGAAAGAGACCCAGTACTTC.

About this clonotype itself: One end of the junction does not line up with germline, which may come from a read error. The chain uses TRBV27 and TRBJ1-5; tentatively, D is TRBD1 (5 bases). The length of the CDR3 is 20 residues. Germline-derived CDR1 and CDR2 are MNHEY and SMNVEV (reference sequence). In DNA, the CDR3 is TGTGCCAGCAGTTCCGGCCGGGACGGGATCCCCTTCTATAGCACTCAGCCCCAGCATTTT. It codes for CASSSGRDGIPFYSTQPQHF.

The CDR3 DNA is TGTGCCAGCAGCTGGACCGGGACACAGAGTGACGAGCAGTACTTC. As protein: CASSWTGTQSDEQYF. The gene calls are TRBV7-2 and TRBJ2-7; maybe TRBD1 (6 bases). The CDR3 runs to 15 residues. V dropped 4 bases and J dropped 5 bases, with 18 bases sitting between them. Germline V gene data show CDR1 as SGHTA and CDR2 as FQGNSA.

The J gene is TRBJ1-1, the V gene TRBV20-1; D possibly corresponds to TRBD1 (5 bases). In germline, CDR1 is DFQATT, CDR2 SNEGSKA (reference sequence). The CDR3 is 14 residues long. The CDR3 coding sequence is TGCAGAGGCACGGCGGGGACCGGGTCGCCTGAAGCTTTCTTT. Its translation is CRGTAGTGSPEAFF.

CDR3 bases: TGTGCCAACCGCCCACAGGGATATAGCAATCAGCCCCAGCATTTT. It codes for CANRPQGYSNQPQHF. The chain has TRBV12-3 or TRBV12-4 and TRBJ1-5, with a tentative D call TRBD1 (6 bases). The CDR3 has 15 amino acids. Trimming left V 10 bases short and J 0 bases short, with 16 bases between.

This clonotype was counted many times. V is TRBV6-1 and J is TRBJ1-3; D gene uncertain. Trimming shortened V by 6 bases and J by 2 bases, and 14 bases separated the two germline ends. The CDR3 runs 15 residues. Germline V gene data show CDR1 as MNHNS and CDR2 as SASEGT. The CDR3 loop is CASRESDEAGNTIYF. The CDR3, as DNA: TGTGCCAGCAGGGAATCTGACGAAGCTGGAAACACCATATATTTT.

This clonotype was recorded at least ten times. The chain joins TRBV6-1 to TRBJ1-5; D remains unclear. Trimming took off 0 bases at V and 9 bases at J, with 9 bases between the two ends. The CDR3 loop spans 13 amino acids. Per the germline V gene, CDR1 is MNHNS and CDR2 is SASEGT. CDR3 in DNA: TGTGCCAGCAGTGAAGCCGAGGTTCGGCCCCAGCATTTT. Its protein product is CASSEAEVRPQHF.

This clonotype has ten or more counts. The gene calls are TRBV12-3 or TRBV12-4 and TRBJ1-5; unclear D gene. The ends were cut back, 3 bases at V and 7 bases at J, with 7 bases in the middle. The CDR3 has 12 amino acids. CDR3 nucleotide sequence: TGTGCCAGCAGTTTTATGAACCAGCCCCAGCATTTT. Its protein is CASSFMNQPQHF.

This clonotype was counted only a few times. V is TRBV19 and J is TRBJ1-5; D gene uncertain. This CDR3 contains 13 residues. V gave up 3 bases and J gave up 4 bases, with 7 bases separating them. Looked up from germline, CDR1 is LNHDA and CDR2 is SQIVND (reference sequence). CDR3: CASSMGRNQPQHF. The CDR3 DNA is TGTGCCAGTAGTATGGGCCGAAATCAGCCCCAGCATTTT.

This clonotype was observed at least ten times. This chain connects TRBV19 to TRBJ2-2; D might be TRBD1 (6 bases). Trimming removed 9 bases at V and 0 bases at J, with 14 bases between. The CDR3 is 15 amino acids. Germline assignment: CDR1 LNHDA and CDR2 SQIVND (reference sequence). The CDR3 spells CASSPGDANTGELFF. Written as DNA, the CDR3 is TGTGCCAGCTCGCCAGGGGACGCGAACACCGGGGAGCTGTTTTTT. The complete variable domain, with remaining parts taken from reference TRBV19 and TRBJ2-2, reads DGGITQSPKYLFRKEGQNVTLSCEQNLNHDAMYWYRQDPGQGLRLIYYSQIVNDFQKGDIAEGYSVSREKKESFPLTVTSAQKNPTAFYLCASSPGDANTGELFFGEGSRLTVL.

This clonotype was counted at least ten times. The chain employs TRBV19 and TRBJ1-1; D not certain. The length of the CDR3 is 13 residues. With 9 bases removed from V and 5 bases from J, the gap between germline ends came to 16 bases. Germline V gene data show CDR1 as LNHDA and CDR2 as SQIVND (reference sequence). The DNA of the CDR3 is TGTGCCAGCCCGACTTTGGCGGGGACTGAAGCTTTCTTT. This translates into CASPTLAGTEAFF.

In its sample, this clonotype was seen many times. J is TRBJ2-2 and V is TRBV29-1, with 7 bases matching TRBD1. Unmatched junction bases numbered 6, after V lost 6 bases and J lost 5 bases. Germline V CDR1 and CDR2: SQVTM, ANQGSEA. The CDR3 has 13 residues. DNA for the CDR3: TGCAGCGTCAACCCACAGGGGACCGGGGAGCTGTTTTTT. This codes for CSVNPQGTGELFF.

This clonotype was counted ten times or more. The chain recombines TRBV28 with TRBJ1-1, with unresolved D. CDR3 length: 14 amino acids. V lost 6 bases and J lost 0, with 11 bases in between. Germline V gives CDR1 MDHEN, CDR2 SYDVKM. CDR3 loop: CASSSRALNTEAFF. DNA for the CDR3: TGTGCCAGCAGCTCCCGAGCGTTGAACACTGAAGCTTTCTTT.

This clonotype was seen ten or more times. V usage is TRBV5-1 and J usage is TRBJ1-3, with 7 bases fitting TRBD1. This CDR3 comprises 15 residues. Trimming at V came to 4 bases and at J to 4 bases, leaving 8 bases not matched to a gene. Germline CDR1 SGHRS, CDR2 YFSETQ. The DNA for the CDR3 is TGCGCCAGCAGCCTTGAGGGGGCTAAAGGAAACACCATATATTTT. Protein product: CASSLEGAKGNTIYF.

V usage is TRBV7-2 and J usage is TRBJ1-5; D gene ambiguous. Trimming shortened V by 0 bases and J by 6 bases, and 6 bases separated the two germline ends. Germline V gene data show CDR1 as SGHTA and CDR2 as FQGNSA. There are 13 residues in the CDR3. The CDR3 here is CASSLALPQPQHF. The CDR3 DNA is TGTGCCAGCAGCTTAGCGCTCCCTCAGCCCCAGCATTTT.

This clonotype came up a few times. The chain has TRBV7-8 and TRBJ2-5, with D perhaps TRBD2 (5 bases). The germline V gene has CDR1 SGHVS and CDR2 FQNEAQ. CDR3 length: 17 amino acids. Trimming took 0 bases from V and 5 from J, leaving 19 bases between them. CDR3 region: CASSLALASPRRETQYF. DNA for the CDR3: TGTGCCAGCAGCTTAGCGTTGGCCAGCCCGAGGAGGGAGACCCAGTACTTC.

This clonotype was observed many times. The rearrangement uses TRBV18 and TRBJ2-5; possibly TRBD1 or TRBD2 for D (6 bases each). Germline V CDR1 and CDR2: KGHSH, LQKENI. The ends were cut back, 6 bases at V and 0 bases at J, with 17 bases in the middle. The CDR3 totals 16 residues. The CDR3 nucleotides read TGTGCCAGCTCCCCTGGAGGGACAAAGAACCAAGAGACCCAGTACTTC. Its protein is CASSPGGTKNQETQYF.

The V call is TRBV6-2 or TRBV6-3, the J call TRBJ2-7; TRBD2 is a possible D gene (6 bases). V was trimmed by 6 bases and J by 1 base, leaving 16 bases between them. The CDR3 extends over 15 amino acids. Germline V lookup: CDR1 MNHEY, CDR2 SVGEGT. The CDR3 loop reads CASSLRRDRSYEQYF. In nucleotides, the CDR3 is TGTGCCAGCAGCTTACGGCGGGATCGGTCCTACGAGCAGTACTTC.